The 5 T cell receptor beta chains below were found in one sample sequenced in a study of esophageal squamous cell carcinoma under preoperative chemotherapy. TCRdb re-analysed the PCR reads in MiXCR, keeping a single row per CDR3 protein. The table lists under 14,000 distinct CDR3 sequences, roughly 59% of them singletons. Time point given: after preoperative PTX-NDP chemotherapy. This material was obtained from a patient given preoperative chemotherapy. These receptors were collected from a human donor with esophageal squamous cell carcinoma. The donor label of this sample is uncertain.

The V call is TRBV6-1, the J call TRBJ1-5; 7 nucleotides agree with TRBD1. Germline loops: CDR1 MNHNS, CDR2 SASEGT. This CDR3 has 12 amino acids. V shed 10 bases, J shed 7 bases, and the junction held 7 bases outside the gene matches. CDR3 in DNA: TGTGCCACCGACAGGGATGACCAGCCCCAGCATTTT. Its translation: CATDRDDQPQHF.

CDR3 DNA sequence: TGTGCCAGCAACGGACAGGGGGGATCGAGCACCCAGTACTTC. Translation gives CASNGQGGSSTQYF. The rearrangement links TRBV6-1 to TRBJ2-1; 10 bases are shared with TRBD1. The end of the DNA fits TRBJ2-5 better, so the J call may be wrong. Germline V lookup: CDR1 MNHNS, CDR2 SASEGT. The CDR3 consists of 14 residues.

Comments on this clonotype: The junction does not match germline at one end; this may be a read error. The V call is TRBV6-1, the J call TRBJ2-3, with 7 bases that match TRBD2. There are 16 residues in the CDR3. Germline CDR1 and CDR2: MNHNS and SASEGT. CDR3 coding DNA: TGTGCCAGCAGACCCCTGGGGGGGAGTGGCACAGACACGCAGTATTTT. The encoded protein is CASRPLGGSGTDTQYF.

The chain employs TRBV6-1 and TRBJ2-5; D unresolved. The germline V gene has CDR1 MNHNS and CDR2 SASEGT. This CDR3 spans 16 amino acids. V was cut by 8 bases and J by 11 bases, with 30 bases left in between. The CDR3 reads CASGEFWGSYTDTQYF. The CDR3 DNA follows: TGTGCCAGCGGGGAATTTTGGGGAAGCTACACAGATACGCAGTACTTC.

On this clonotype: One end of the junction varies from germline; a read error may be responsible. The gene calls are TRBV6-1 and TRBJ2-3; D tentatively reads TRBD1 or TRBD2 (5 bases each). CDR1 is MNHNS and CDR2 is SASEGT in the germline V gene. CDR3 length: 13 amino acids. The CDR3 loop is CARGLRARNTQYF. CDR3 bases: TGTGCCAGGGGGCTGAGGGCCAGGAATACGCAGTATTTC.